Each of the 7 T cell receptor beta chains below was sequenced from the same sample in a study of patients and donors after allogeneic stem cell transplantation. Using its own MiXCR run on the RT-PCR reads, TCRdb lists one record per CDR3 protein. Here the sample spans hundreds of thousands of distinct CDR3 sequences, 15% to 20% being singletons. The sequenced material came from blood, either unsorted or a sorted T cell fraction (not recorded which). Source of these receptors: a human donor who was either an allogeneic HSCT recipient or a stem cell or donor lymphocyte infusion donor (not recorded which). It is not recorded whose cells these are; they may come from a transplant donor.

This clonotype was detected only a few times. The rearrangement uses TRBV5-1 and TRBJ2-1; D unclear. CDR3 size: 14 residues. The germline V gene encodes CDR1 SGHRS and CDR2 YFSETQ. Trimming stripped 7 bases from V and 0 bases from J, with 11 bases between. The CDR3 DNA is TGCGCCAGCGGTTATTCGAGCTCCTACAATGAGCAGTTCTTC. Amino acids: CASGYSSSYNEQFF. The full variable domain, with the rest looked up from reference TRBV5-1 and TRBJ2-1, is KAGVTQTPRYLIKTRGQQVTLSCSPISGHRSVSWYQQTPGQGLQFLFEYFSETQRNKGNFPGRFSGRQFSNSRSEMNVSTLELGDSALYLCASGYSSSYNEQFFGPGTRLTVL.

V and J are TRBV20-1 and TRBJ2-7, with D possibly matching TRBD1 (5 bases). Germline values: CDR1 DFQATT, CDR2 SNEGSKA (reference sequence). The CDR3 loop spans 12 amino acids. Trimming shortened V by 8 bases and J by 0 bases, and 11 bases separated the two germline ends. The CDR3 DNA follows: TGCAGTACTCAAGGACACTCCTACGAGCAGTACTTC. It yields the protein CSTQGHSYEQYF.

The rearrangement uses TRBV4-1 and TRBJ1-2, with D hard to call. The CDR3 is 12 residues long. Trimming left V 5 bases short and J 3 bases short, with 7 bases between. Germline V lookup: CDR1 MGHRA, CDR2 YSYEKL. CDR3 residues: CASSNRDYGYTF. CDR3 nucleotide sequence: TGCGCCAGCAGCAACCGGGACTATGGCTACACCTTC.

This clonotype turned up a few times. The J gene is TRBJ1-5, the V gene TRBV7-9; possibly TRBD1 for D (6 bases). The CDR3 consists of 15 residues. The germline V and J ends were trimmed by 7 bases and 2 bases, with 15 bases remaining between them. Germline loops: CDR1 SEHNR, CDR2 FQNEAQ (reference sequence). This CDR3 is CASTFRGPGNQPQHF. In DNA, the CDR3 is TGTGCCAGCACCTTCCGGGGGCCGGGCAATCAGCCCCAGCATTTT.

The CDR3 reads CASSPRDRAPGELFF. The CDR3 DNA reads as TGCGCCAGCAGCCCTCGGGACAGGGCCCCCGGGGAGCTGTTTTTT. The genes are TRBV4-3 and TRBJ2-2, with TRBD1 identical over 9 bases. The CDR3 totals 15 residues. Germline loops: CDR1 LGHNA, CDR2 YSLEER. V lost 4 bases and J lost 6; bases outside the gene matches: 6.

This clonotype has only a few counts. This chain uses TRBV18 with TRBJ2-3; no clear D. Trimming took off 4 bases at V and 5 bases at J, with 10 bases between the two ends. Germline V gene sequence: CDR1 KGHSH, CDR2 LQKENI. The CDR3 runs 13 residues. The DNA of the CDR3 is TGTGCCAGCTCACTTCTAGAAGGAGATACGCAGTATTTT. Translated, it gives CASSLLEGDTQYF.

This clonotype came up a few times. CDR3 sequence reads: CASSQLGSYNEQFF. CDR3 DNA: TGCGCCAGCAGCCAATTGGGCAGCTACAATGAGCAGTTCTTC. This rearrangement joins TRBV4-3 to TRBJ2-1; D gene uncertain. This CDR3 comprises 14 residues. Deletions cut 2 bases from V and 3 bases from J, with 8 bases between. Germline lookup yields CDR1 LGHNA and CDR2 YSLEER.